The 32 T cell receptor beta chains below all came from one sample that was sequenced in a study of blood T cell repertoires in COVID-19. Data came from immunoSEQ multiplex PCR; TCRdb stores just in-frame clones and leaves some out. The sample has about 150,000 clones, roughly 88% seen once; the top ten hold over 0.55%. Sequencing was carried out using peripheral blood. The receptors here all came from a man in his fifties or sixties with COVID-19, enrolled during active disease.

The rearrangement uses TRBV7-3 and TRBJ1-1; a possible D gene is TRBD1 (5 bases). The CDR3 is 15 residues long. Trimming took 1 base from V and 4 from J, leaving 13 bases between them. The V gene's germline CDR1 is SGHTA and CDR2 FQGTGA. CDR3 loop: CASSLKAGGSTEAFF. For the CDR3, the DNA is TGTGCCAGCAGCTTAAAGGCCGGGGGAAGCACTGAAGCTTTCTTT.

The CDR3 DNA reads TGTGCCACCAGTGATTCGGGTAGCAAGGAGACCCAGTACTTC. Protein product: CATSDSGSKETQYF. The chain carries TRBV24-1 and TRBJ2-5; D ambiguous. Per germline, CDR1 KGHDR and CDR2 SFDVKD. The V gene lost 2 bases and the J gene lost 5 bases, with 11 bases spanning the gap. This CDR3 has 14 amino acids.

The rearrangement joins TRBV27 to TRBJ2-3; 16 bases map to TRBD2. This CDR3 has 20 residues. Germline CDR1 is MNHEY and CDR2 is SMNVEV (reference sequence). With V trimmed by 6 bases and J by 0 bases, 12 bases remained unmatched. Here the CDR3 DNA reads TGTGCCAGCAGCACGACGGGACTAGCGGGGGGGCCTGGGAGCACAGATACGCAGTATTTT. Translating gives CASSTTGLAGGPGSTDTQYF.

V gene TRBV7-2 combines with J gene TRBJ1-2, with TRBD1 matching 9 bases. Trimming removed 4 bases from V and 3 bases from J; junction bases left unmatched: 3. The germline V gene encodes CDR1 SGHTA and CDR2 FQGNSA. CDR3 length: 14 residues. The CDR3 protein is CASSSRQGDYGYTF. The CDR3 DNA reads as TGTGCCAGCAGCTCCCGACAGGGGGACTATGGCTACACCTTC.

J is TRBJ2-3 and V is TRBV29-1; TRBD1 agrees at 7 bases. Germline V lookup: CDR1 SQVTM, CDR2 ANQGSEA. This CDR3 is built from 16 residues. Trimming cost V 6 bases and J 1 base; bases outside gene matches: 13. The CDR3 is CSVTGREGAGTDTQYF. The DNA for the CDR3 is TGCAGCGTGACCGGGCGCGAGGGGGCGGGCACAGATACGCAGTATTTT.

The CDR3 is CASSRIDRKNTEAFF. CDR3 DNA sequence: TGTGCCAGTAGTAGAATTGACAGAAAGAACACTGAAGCTTTCTTT. The rearrangement joins TRBV19 to TRBJ1-1, with D possibly TRBD1 on 5 matching bases. With 4 bases removed from V and 1 base from J, the gap between germline ends came to 13 bases. CDR1 is LNHDA and CDR2 is SQIVND in the germline V gene (reference sequence). The CDR3 covers 15 residues.

This chain uses TRBV7-9 with TRBJ1-1, with 7 bases identical to TRBD1. The germline gives CDR1 SEHNR, CDR2 FQNEAQ (reference sequence). CDR3 length: 14 amino acids. J gave up 5 bases and V 2 bases, and 5 bases lay outside the gene matches. Written as DNA, the CDR3 is TGTGCCAGCAGCTTATGGGACAGTTCGACTGAAGCTTTCTTT. It translates to CASSLWDSSTEAFF. The full variable domain, with the rest looked up from reference TRBV7-9 and TRBJ1-1, is DTGVSQNPRHKITKRGQNVTFRCDPISEHNRLYWYRQTLGQGPEFLTYFQNEAQLEKSRLLSDRFSAERPKGSFSTLEIQRTEQGDSAMYLCASSLWDSSTEAFFGQGTRLTVV.

The gene calls are TRBV5-1 and TRBJ1-1, with D perhaps TRBD1 (5 bases). This CDR3 is built from 13 residues. With 5 bases removed from V and 5 bases from J, the gap between germline ends came to 13 bases. CDR1 and CDR2 (germline): SGHRS, YFSETQ. This chain's CDR3 is CASSQGARTEAFF. CDR3 DNA sequence: TGCGCCAGCAGTCAAGGGGCAAGGACTGAAGCTTTCTTT. The whole variable domain, filled in from reference TRBV5-1 and TRBJ1-1, reads KAGVTQTPRYLIKTRGQQVTLSCSPISGHRSVSWYQQTPGQGLQFLFEYFSETQRNKGNFPGRFSGRQFSNSRSEMNVSTLELGDSALYLCASSQGARTEAFFGQGTRLTVV.

CDR3 bases: TGTGCCAGCAGTACCCGGGACAGGGGAGGCTATGGCTACACCTTC. This gives the protein CASSTRDRGGYGYTF. The chain uses TRBV27 and TRBJ1-2; 10 bases map to TRBD1. The junction had 7 bases not matched to a gene; V was cut back by 5 bases and J by 4 bases. The CDR3 spans 15 residues. Germline assignment: CDR1 MNHEY and CDR2 SMNVEV (reference sequence).

This chain uses TRBV24-1 with TRBJ1-2, with a possible D match to TRBD1 (5 bases). CDR1 is KGHDR, CDR2 SFDVKD, per germline. The CDR3 consists of 15 residues. With 2 bases removed from V and 8 bases from J, the gap between germline ends came to 17 bases. CDR3 sequence: CATSDSDYRGVGYTF. The CDR3 bases are TGTGCCACCAGTGATTCAGACTATCGGGGGGTCGGCTACACCTTC.

The chain combines TRBV3-1 (or the pseudogene TRBV3-2) with TRBJ2-1; no clear D. V lost 3 bases and J 12 bases, leaving 9 bases between the germline ends. There are 11 residues in the CDR3. Germline CDR1 is LGHDT and CDR2 is YNNKEL (reference sequence). DNA for the CDR3: TGTGCCAGCAGCCACGACTCTGGGCAGTTCTTC. As protein: CASSHDSGQFF.

CDR3 DNA sequence: TGTGCCAGCAGCCAATCGGGGGCAGGGGGCCGCACTGAAGCTTTCTTT. This sequence encodes CASSQSGAGGRTEAFF. This chain joins TRBV16 and TRBJ1-1; 8 bases map to TRBD1. CDR1 and CDR2 (germline): KGHSY, FQNENV. The CDR3 consists of 16 residues. V was clipped by 0 bases and J by 4 bases; unmatched bases: 7.

The chain has TRBV27 and TRBJ2-5; TRBD1 agrees at 8 bases. Germline trimming cut 7 bases from V and 7 bases from J; bases unmatched to any gene: 11. Germline CDR1 reads MNHEY; CDR2 reads SMNVEV (reference sequence). This CDR3 region has 14 residues. The CDR3 DNA follows: TGTGCCAGCAATACTAGAGGGACAGGCGGGACCCAGTACTTC. This sequence encodes CASNTRGTGGTQYF.

This clone was observed a handful of times. The chain couples TRBV9 to TRBJ2-2, with 12 nucleotides matching TRBD1. Germline-derived CDR1 and CDR2 are SGDLS and YYNGEE. The CDR3 is 18 amino acids. The V segment lost 4 bases and the J segment 4 bases; nucleotides outside the gene matches: 11. The CDR3 spells CASSIHRDRGLGTGELFF. The CDR3 DNA reads as TGTGCCAGCAGCATCCACCGGGACAGGGGGCTCGGCACCGGGGAGCTGTTTTTT.

This chain uses TRBV9 with TRBJ1-5; possible D gene TRBD1, 5 bases. The CDR3 is made up of 15 amino acids. V lost 0 bases and J 4 bases, leaving 11 bases between the germline ends. The germline gives CDR1 SGDLS, CDR2 YYNGEE. CDR3 nucleotide sequence: TGTGCCAGCAGCGTAGACGGAGGGGCAAATCAGCCCCAGCATTTT. Translation: CASSVDGGANQPQHF.

J is TRBJ2-2 and V is TRBV12-5; maybe TRBD1 (6 bases). Trimming removed 3 bases from V and 3 bases from J, with 26 bases in between. The germline V gene has CDR1 LGHNT and CDR2 FRNRAP. The CDR3 is made up of 20 amino acids. For the CDR3, the DNA is TGTGCTAGTGGTTTCCCCCCGAGGGGGTACCGATCGAGTCACACCGGGGAGCTGTTTTTT. The encoded protein is CASGFPPRGYRSSHTGELFF.

Only a few counts were recorded for this clone. This chain connects TRBV29-1 to TRBJ1-4, with D hard to call. Trimming shortened V by 3 bases and J by 4 bases, and 9 bases separated the two germline ends. The V gene's germline CDR1 is SQVTM and CDR2 ANQGSEA. CDR3 length: 13 amino acids. DNA of the CDR3: TGCAGCGTTGACGAGGGTGGTAATGAAAAACTGTTTTTT. It yields the protein CSVDEGGNEKLFF. The full variable domain, in which reference TRBV29-1 and TRBJ1-4 provide the parts outside the CDR3, is SAVISQKPSRDICQRGTSLTIQCQVDSQVTMMFWYRQQPGQSLTLIATANQGSEATYESGFVIDKFPISRPNLTFSTLTVSNMSPEDSSIYLCSVDEGGNEKLFFGSGTQLSVL.

The chain combines TRBV19 with TRBJ1-2, with 7 bases fitting TRBD1. The CDR3 runs to 14 residues. The V gene's germline CDR1 is LNHDA and CDR2 SQIVND (reference sequence). Trimming took 8 bases from V and 2 from J; bases not matched to a gene: 8. CDR3 region: CASRDSPVNYGYTF. The DNA of the CDR3 is TGTGCCAGTCGGGACAGTCCAGTCAACTATGGCTACACCTTC.

This chain joins TRBV5-4 and TRBJ2-2; the D is unclear. This CDR3 comprises 16 residues. The germline gives CDR1 SGHNT, CDR2 YYREEE (reference sequence). V dropped 0 bases and J dropped 2 bases, with 11 bases sitting between them. CDR3: CASSLALVPNTGELFF. In DNA form, the CDR3 reads TGTGCCAGCAGCTTGGCCTTAGTCCCAAACACCGGGGAGCTGTTTTTT.

This clone was seen once. The rearrangement uses TRBV28 and TRBJ1-1; D is perhaps TRBD1 (6 bases). V lost 6 bases, J lost 7 bases, and 12 bases lay in between. In germline, CDR1 is MDHEN, CDR2 SYDVKM. This CDR3 has 12 amino acids. The CDR3 region is CASRYDRFEAFF. The CDR3 DNA reads as TGTGCCAGCAGATACGACAGGTTTGAAGCTTTCTTT.

The chain is built from TRBV27 and TRBJ1-1; 7 nucleotides agree with TRBD1. Germline V gene lookup returns CDR1 MNHEY and CDR2 SMNVEV (reference sequence). V was clipped by 11 bases and J by 6 bases; unmatched bases: 9. This CDR3 spans 12 amino acids. The CDR3 DNA follows: TGTGCCGGCACCACTACAGGGGCTGAAGCTTTCTTT. Amino acids: CAGTTTGAEAFF.

V gene TRBV18 combines with J gene TRBJ1-2; 9 nucleotides line up with TRBD1. This CDR3 is built from 15 residues. Germline V lookup: CDR1 KGHSH, CDR2 LQKENI. With 4 bases clipped from V and 3 bases from J, the junction kept 6 bases outside the gene matches. The CDR3 region is CASSLSGQGDYGYTF. The CDR3 region has the DNA TGTGCCAGCTCACTATCGGGACAGGGAGACTATGGCTACACCTTC.

This clone occurred once. The genes are TRBV6-6 and TRBJ1-4; D gene uncertain. The ends were cut back, 5 bases at V and 8 bases at J, with 15 bases in the middle. The length of the CDR3 is 14 residues. Germline values: CDR1 MNHNY, CDR2 SVGAGI (reference sequence). Written as DNA, the CDR3 is TGTGCCAGCAGTATAGACACTTACAGAGAAAAACTGTTTTTT. Translated, it gives CASSIDTYREKLFF.

This clone was seen a handful of times. J is TRBJ2-3 and V is TRBV28; weak D call: TRBD1 (6 bases). Germline assignment: CDR1 MDHEN and CDR2 SYDVKM. CDR3 length: 16 residues. V shed 8 bases and J shed 0 bases, with 18 bases lying between them. In DNA, the CDR3 is TGTGCCAGCCAGGGGTGGGATAGTACTAGCACAGATACGCAGTATTTT. It encodes CASQGWDSTSTDTQYF.

The rearrangement uses TRBV6-1 and TRBJ1-4; D unresolved. The germline gives CDR1 MNHNS, CDR2 SASEGT. The V end lost 4 bases, the J end lost 0 bases, and 12 bases lay between the germline ends. This CDR3 has 16 residues. The CDR3 loop is CASSGWNAATNEKLFF. DNA of the CDR3: TGTGCCAGCAGTGGCTGGAATGCGGCAACTAATGAAAAACTGTTTTTT.

The V gene is TRBV5-6, the J gene TRBJ2-1, with D possibly being TRBD2 (7 bases). Per the germline V gene, CDR1 is SGHDT and CDR2 is YYEEEE. This CDR3 contains 14 residues. The germline V and J ends were trimmed by 2 bases and 6 bases, with 12 bases remaining between them. DNA of the CDR3: TGTGCCAGCAGCTTTTTTGGGGGGGCCAATGAGCAGTTCTTC. Its protein product is CASSFFGGANEQFF.

The chain combines TRBV7-3 with TRBJ2-5; D may be TRBD2 (6 bases). The length of the CDR3 is 14 residues. Germline assignment: CDR1 SGHTA and CDR2 FQGTGA. Deletions cut 5 bases from V and 2 bases from J, with 12 bases between. The CDR3 protein is CASSVGGAQETQYF. CDR3 in DNA: TGTGCCAGCAGCGTGGGCGGGGCACAAGAGACCCAGTACTTC. The entire variable domain, with the rest obtained from reference TRBV7-3 and TRBJ2-5, is as follows: GAGVSQTPSNKVTEKGKYVELRCDPISGHTALYWYRQSLGQGPEFLIYFQGTGAADDSGLPNDRFFAVRPEGSVSTLKIQRTERGDSAVYLCASSVGGAQETQYFGPGTRLLVL.

This clone was seen only a few times. The chain's CDR3 is CASSDTSGSSTDTQYF. The CDR3 nucleotides read TGTGCCAGCAGCGATACTAGCGGTTCTAGCACAGATACGCAGTATTTT. V usage is TRBV9 and J usage is TRBJ2-3; 8 nucleotides line up with TRBD2. The CDR3 totals 16 residues. V shed 3 bases, J shed 0 bases, and the junction held 6 bases outside the gene matches. Per germline, CDR1 SGDLS and CDR2 YYNGEE.

The genes are TRBV28 and TRBJ1-2; 10 bases fit TRBD1. CDR1 is MDHEN, CDR2 SYDVKM, per germline. Trimming took 4 bases from V and 7 from J; bases not matched to a gene: 6. The CDR3 loop spans 14 amino acids. DNA for the CDR3: TGTGCCAGCAGTTCATCGACAGGGGGCACTGGCTACACCTTC. Its protein is CASSSSTGGTGYTF.

This clone was counted between two and nine times. The chain links TRBV6-5 to TRBJ1-4; 8 nucleotides align to TRBD1. The CDR3 extends over 14 amino acids. Germline CDR1 MNHEY, CDR2 SVGAGI. The trim removed 6 bases at V and 3 bases at J, leaving 3 bases unmatched. The CDR3 loop reads CASSRGQANEKLFF. CDR3 bases: TGTGCCAGCAGCAGGGGGCAAGCTAATGAAAAACTGTTTTTT.

The chain uses TRBV5-1 and TRBJ1-2; 11 bases are shared with TRBD1. The V segment lost 4 bases and the J segment 7 bases; nucleotides outside the gene matches: 9. The CDR3 runs to 15 residues. The germline V gene has CDR1 SGHRS and CDR2 YFSETQ. CDR3 DNA: TGCGCCAGCAGCCGGGGACAGGGGGATGGAGGTGGCTACACCTTC. Translation: CASSRGQGDGGGYTF. The full variable domain, completed using reference TRBV5-1 and TRBJ1-2, is KAGVTQTPRYLIKTRGQQVTLSCSPISGHRSVSWYQQTPGQGLQFLFEYFSETQRNKGNFPGRFSGRQFSNSRSEMNVSTLELGDSALYLCASSRGQGDGGGYTFGSGTRLTVV.

The V gene is TRBV7-9, the J gene TRBJ2-1; the match to TRBD1 covers 9 bases. This CDR3 has 15 residues. V trimming: 1 base; J trimming: 5 bases; junction bases outside the gene matches: 3. The germline gives CDR1 SEHNR, CDR2 FQNEAQ (reference sequence). The CDR3 spells CASSLDRGRHNEQFF. The CDR3 DNA reads TGTGCCAGCAGCTTAGACAGGGGGCGGCACAATGAGCAGTTCTTC.